This T cell receptor (beta chain) emerged from a study of blood T cell repertoires in COVID-19. Whole-study context: PBMCs, B-cell-depleted T cells, or T cells provided the cDNA or gDNA that made up the material.

The table came from immunoSEQ multiplex PCR; TCRdb's copy has only in-frame clones and leaves some out. The sample holds some 230,000 clones, more than 80% seen once. The table lists this clone with a few counts. The TCR was taken from a woman between 18 and 29 years old in a cohort exposed to, infected with or recovered from COVID-19 (not recorded which). Sequenced: PBMCs or T cells enriched from blood (not recorded which).

The CDR3 DNA sequence: TGTGCCAGCAGTGTGGCACAGGCGGATATAGGCTCCTACGAGCAGTACTTC. Protein sequence: CASSVAQADIGSYEQYF. The J gene is TRBJ2-7, the V gene TRBV6-1; a weak D match, TRBD1 (5 bases). The CDR3 is 17 residues long. Germline assignment: CDR1 MNHNS and CDR2 SASEGT. V shed 4 bases and J shed 0 bases, with 19 bases lying between them.